The T cell receptor beta chain described here comes from a study of T cells in Graves' hyperthyroidism and ophthalmopathy. Broader study findings: A 13 V-J signature model discriminated ophthalmopathy versus stable hyperthyroidism.

To note about this clonotype: The antigen is undetermined.

TCR beta CDR3 regions were amplified from RNA. TCR CDR3 underwent first-round RT-PCR with the HTBI primer set. TCRdb ran MiXCR on the multiplex PCR reads and lists one entry per CDR3 protein. The repertoire includes 350,000 to 400,000 distinct CDR3 sequences, 14% to 15% of them detected once, and approximately 32% sits in the top ten. CDR3 length equals 13 residues. The V and J ends lost 5 bases and 5 bases respectively, with 12 bases between them. Per germline, CDR1 SNHLY and CDR2 FYNNEI. The source of this sequence is a woman in her twenties or thirties with Graves' hyperthyroidism. The sequenced material came from blood. The V call is TRBV2, the J call TRBJ1-2; TRBD1 might be the D (6 bases). This chain's CDR3 is CASSPGVGYGYTF. CDR3 DNA sequence: TGTGCCAGCAGTCCAGGGGTGGGGTATGGCTACACCTTC.